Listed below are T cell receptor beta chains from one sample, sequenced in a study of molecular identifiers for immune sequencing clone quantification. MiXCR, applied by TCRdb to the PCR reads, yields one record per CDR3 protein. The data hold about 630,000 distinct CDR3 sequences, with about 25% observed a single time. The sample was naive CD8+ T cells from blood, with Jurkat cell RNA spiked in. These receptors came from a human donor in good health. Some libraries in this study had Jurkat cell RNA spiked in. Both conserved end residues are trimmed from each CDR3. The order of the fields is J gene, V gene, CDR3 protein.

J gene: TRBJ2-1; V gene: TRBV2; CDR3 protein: ASSESSGSSYNEQF
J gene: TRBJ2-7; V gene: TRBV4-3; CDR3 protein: ASSQDLTTPADEQY
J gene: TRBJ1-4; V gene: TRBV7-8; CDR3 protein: ASSPRVTPTNEKLF
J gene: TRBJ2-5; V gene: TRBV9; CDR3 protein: ASSGGLALQETQY
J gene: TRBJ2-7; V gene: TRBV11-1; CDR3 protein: ASSSRPLAGVDEQY
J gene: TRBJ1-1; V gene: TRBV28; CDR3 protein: ASSLYRGVDTEAF
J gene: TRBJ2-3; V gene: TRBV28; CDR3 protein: ASSLWGRQTDTQY
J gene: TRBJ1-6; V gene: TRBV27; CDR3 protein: ASSSTVRSGGDSYNSPIH
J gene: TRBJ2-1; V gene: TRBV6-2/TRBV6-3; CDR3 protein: ASSQMPGTNHEQF
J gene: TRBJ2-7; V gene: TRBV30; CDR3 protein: AWSVVSYEQY
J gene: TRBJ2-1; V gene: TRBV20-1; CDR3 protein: SAREAGGRSTVSSYNEQF
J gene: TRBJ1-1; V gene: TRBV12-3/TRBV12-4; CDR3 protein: ASSPPGASTEAF
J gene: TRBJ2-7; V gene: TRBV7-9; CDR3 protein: ASSYSTGHEQY
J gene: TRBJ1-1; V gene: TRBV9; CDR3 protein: ASSVDGGWSTEAF
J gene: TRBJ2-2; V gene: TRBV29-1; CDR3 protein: SVEVWDGESNTGELF
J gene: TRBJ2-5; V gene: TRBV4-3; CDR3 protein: ASSQDRDGTVETQY
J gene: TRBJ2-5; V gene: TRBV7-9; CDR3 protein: ASSPGLQETQY
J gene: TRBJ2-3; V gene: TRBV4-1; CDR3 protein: ASSQRLAGVGADTQY
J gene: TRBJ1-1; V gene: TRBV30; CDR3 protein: AWSVLDIEAF
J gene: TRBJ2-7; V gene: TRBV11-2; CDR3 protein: ASSSRAGGLYEQY
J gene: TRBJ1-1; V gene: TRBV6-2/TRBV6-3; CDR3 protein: ASRWAGGTEAF
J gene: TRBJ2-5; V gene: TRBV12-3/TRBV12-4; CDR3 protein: ASSFHSPQETQY